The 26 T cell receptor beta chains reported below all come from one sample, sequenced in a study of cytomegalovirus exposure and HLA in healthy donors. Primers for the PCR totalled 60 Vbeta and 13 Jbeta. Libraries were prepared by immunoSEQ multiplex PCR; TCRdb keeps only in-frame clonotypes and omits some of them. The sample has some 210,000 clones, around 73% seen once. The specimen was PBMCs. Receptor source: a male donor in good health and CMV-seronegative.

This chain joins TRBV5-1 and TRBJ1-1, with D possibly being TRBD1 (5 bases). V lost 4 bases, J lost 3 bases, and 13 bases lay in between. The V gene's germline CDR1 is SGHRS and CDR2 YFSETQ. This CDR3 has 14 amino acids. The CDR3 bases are TGCGCCAGCAGCCCGGGACTCTGGGACACTGAAGCTTTCTTT. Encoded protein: CASSPGLWDTEAFF.

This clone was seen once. Written as DNA, the CDR3 is TGCGCCAGCAGCTTGAGTCAGGGGGCTACCGGGGAGCTGTTTTTT. Residues: CASSLSQGATGELFF. The V call is TRBV5-1, the J call TRBJ2-2, with TRBD1 matching 8 bases. The CDR3 is 15 residues long. Germline CDR1 reads SGHRS; CDR2 reads YFSETQ. The trim removed 1 base at V and 5 bases at J, leaving 4 bases unmatched.

The CDR3 DNA follows: TGCGCCAGCAGCCAAGTTAATCGGGGACAGGGATCATACGAGCAGTACTTC. This translates into CASSQVNRGQGSYEQYF. This chain joins TRBV4-1 and TRBJ2-7; the match to TRBD1 covers 9 bases. The CDR3 length is 17 residues. With 1 base clipped from V and 4 bases from J, the junction kept 11 bases outside the gene matches. Germline-derived CDR1 and CDR2 are MGHRA and YSYEKL.

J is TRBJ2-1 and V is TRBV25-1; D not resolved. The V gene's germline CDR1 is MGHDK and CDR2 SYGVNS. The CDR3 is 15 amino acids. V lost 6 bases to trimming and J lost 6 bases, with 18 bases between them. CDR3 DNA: TGTGCCAGCAGGCGGCTCCCGTCAGTGAGCAATGAGCAGTTCTTC. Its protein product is CASRRLPSVSNEQFF.

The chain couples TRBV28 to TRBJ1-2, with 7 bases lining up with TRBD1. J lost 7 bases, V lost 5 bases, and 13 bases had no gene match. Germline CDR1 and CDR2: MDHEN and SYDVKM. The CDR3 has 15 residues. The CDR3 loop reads CASSGPEGQTGGYTF. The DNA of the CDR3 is TGTGCCAGCAGTGGACCAGAGGGACAGACGGGTGGCTACACCTTC.

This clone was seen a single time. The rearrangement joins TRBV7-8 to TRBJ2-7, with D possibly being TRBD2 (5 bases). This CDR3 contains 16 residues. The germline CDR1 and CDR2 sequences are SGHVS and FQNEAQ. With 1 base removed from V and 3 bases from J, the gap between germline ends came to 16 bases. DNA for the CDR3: TGTGCCAGCAGCTTAGTTACGAGTGCGGGTGTCTACGAGCAGTACTTC. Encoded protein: CASSLVTSAGVYEQYF.

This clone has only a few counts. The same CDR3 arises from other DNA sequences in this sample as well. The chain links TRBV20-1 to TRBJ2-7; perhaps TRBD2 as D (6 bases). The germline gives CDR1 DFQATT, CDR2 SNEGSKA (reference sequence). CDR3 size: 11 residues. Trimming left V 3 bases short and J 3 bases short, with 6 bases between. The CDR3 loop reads CSASGSYEQYF. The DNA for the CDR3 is TGCAGTGCTAGCGGGAGCTACGAGCAGTACTTC.

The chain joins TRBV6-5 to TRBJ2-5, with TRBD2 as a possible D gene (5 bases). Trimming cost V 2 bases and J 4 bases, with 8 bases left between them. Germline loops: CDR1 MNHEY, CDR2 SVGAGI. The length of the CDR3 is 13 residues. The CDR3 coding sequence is TGTGCCAGCAGTTACGTCGAGGGAGAGACCCAGTACTTC. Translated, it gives CASSYVEGETQYF.

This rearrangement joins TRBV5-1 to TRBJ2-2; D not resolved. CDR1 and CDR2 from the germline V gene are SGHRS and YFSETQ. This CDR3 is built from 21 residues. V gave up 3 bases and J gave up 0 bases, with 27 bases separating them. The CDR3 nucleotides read TGCGCCAGCAGCTCCAAAACCCCACCCACAGCTCATCTTACGAACACCGGGGAGCTGTTTTTT. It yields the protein CASSSKTPPTAHLTNTGELFF. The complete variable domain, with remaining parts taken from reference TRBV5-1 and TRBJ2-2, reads KAGVTQTPRYLIKTRGQQVTLSCSPISGHRSVSWYQQTPGQGLQFLFEYFSETQRNKGNFPGRFSGRQFSNSRSEMNVSTLELGDSALYLCASSSKTPPTAHLTNTGELFFGEGSRLTVL.

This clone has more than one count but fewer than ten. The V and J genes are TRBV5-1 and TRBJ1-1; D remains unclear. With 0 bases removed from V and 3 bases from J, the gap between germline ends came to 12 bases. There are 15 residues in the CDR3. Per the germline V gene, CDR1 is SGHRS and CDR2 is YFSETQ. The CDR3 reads CASSLEEGVDTEAFF. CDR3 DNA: TGCGCCAGCAGCTTGGAGGAGGGTGTGGACACTGAAGCTTTCTTT.

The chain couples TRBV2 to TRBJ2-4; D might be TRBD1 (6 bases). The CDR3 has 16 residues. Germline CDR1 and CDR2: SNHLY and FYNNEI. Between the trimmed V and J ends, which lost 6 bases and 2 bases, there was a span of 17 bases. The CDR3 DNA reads TGTGCCAGCAGCCCCAGGGGTTCAGGGACCAAAAACATTCAGTACTTC. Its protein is CASSPRGSGTKNIQYF.

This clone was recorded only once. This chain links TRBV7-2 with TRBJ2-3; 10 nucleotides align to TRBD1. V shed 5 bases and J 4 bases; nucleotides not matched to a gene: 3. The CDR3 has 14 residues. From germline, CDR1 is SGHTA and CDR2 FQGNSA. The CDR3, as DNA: TGTGCCAGCAGCCGGGACAGGGGCTCAGATACGCAGTATTTT. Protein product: CASSRDRGSDTQYF.

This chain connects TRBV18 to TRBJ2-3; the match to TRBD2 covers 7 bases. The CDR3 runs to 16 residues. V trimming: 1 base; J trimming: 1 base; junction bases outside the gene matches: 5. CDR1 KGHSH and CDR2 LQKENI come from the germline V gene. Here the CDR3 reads CASSPRRERGTDTQYF. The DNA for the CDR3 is TGTGCCAGCTCACCACGGCGGGAGAGGGGCACAGATACGCAGTATTTT.

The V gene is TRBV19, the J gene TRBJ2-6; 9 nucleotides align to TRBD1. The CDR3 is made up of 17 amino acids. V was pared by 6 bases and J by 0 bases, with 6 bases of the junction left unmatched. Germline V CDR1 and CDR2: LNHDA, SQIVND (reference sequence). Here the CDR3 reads CASRPGQGDSGANVLTF. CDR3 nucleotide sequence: TGTGCCAGTAGGCCGGGACAGGGAGACTCTGGGGCCAACGTCCTGACTTTC.

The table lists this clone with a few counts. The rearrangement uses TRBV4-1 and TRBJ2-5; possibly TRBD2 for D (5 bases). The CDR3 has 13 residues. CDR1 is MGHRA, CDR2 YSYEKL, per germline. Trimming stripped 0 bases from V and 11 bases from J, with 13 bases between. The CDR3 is CASSQDPQREQYF. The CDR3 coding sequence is TGCGCCAGCAGCCAAGACCCCCAGAGGGAGCAGTACTTC.

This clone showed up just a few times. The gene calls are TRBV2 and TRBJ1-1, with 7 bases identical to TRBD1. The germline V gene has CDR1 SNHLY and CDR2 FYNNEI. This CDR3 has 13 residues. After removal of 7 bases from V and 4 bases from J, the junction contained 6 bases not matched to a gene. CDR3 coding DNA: TGTGCCAGCACAGCTCAGGGGGTCACTGAAGCTTTCTTT. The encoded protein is CASTAQGVTEAFF.

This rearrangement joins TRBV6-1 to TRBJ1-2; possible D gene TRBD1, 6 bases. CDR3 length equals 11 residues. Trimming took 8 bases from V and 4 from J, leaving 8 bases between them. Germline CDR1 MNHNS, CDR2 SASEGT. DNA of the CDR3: TGTGCCAGCGGGACAACCTATGGCTACACCTTC. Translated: CASGTTYGYTF.

The CDR3 DNA is TGTGCCAGCAGCTTTCTGCGGGAGTCCGGGGAGCTGTTTTTT. Its protein product is CASSFLRESGELFF. The chain combines TRBV7-2 with TRBJ2-2, with 7 positions matching TRBD2. Looked up from germline, CDR1 is SGHTA and CDR2 is FQGNSA. The V gene end was trimmed by 3 bases and the J gene end by 6 bases; junction bases not matched to a gene: 4. The CDR3 length is 14 residues.

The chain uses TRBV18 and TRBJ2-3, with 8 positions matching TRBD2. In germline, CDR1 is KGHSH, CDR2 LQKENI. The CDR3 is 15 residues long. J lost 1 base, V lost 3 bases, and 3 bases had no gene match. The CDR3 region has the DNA TGTGCCAGCTCACCTCGGGAGGGTCGCACAGATACGCAGTATTTT. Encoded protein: CASSPREGRTDTQYF.

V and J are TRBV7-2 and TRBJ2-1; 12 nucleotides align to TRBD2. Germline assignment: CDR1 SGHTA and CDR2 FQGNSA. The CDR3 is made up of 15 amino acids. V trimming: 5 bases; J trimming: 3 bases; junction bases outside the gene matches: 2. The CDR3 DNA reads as TGTGCCAGCAGCCGGACTAGCGGGAACTACAATGAGCAGTTCTTC. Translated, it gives CASSRTSGNYNEQFF.

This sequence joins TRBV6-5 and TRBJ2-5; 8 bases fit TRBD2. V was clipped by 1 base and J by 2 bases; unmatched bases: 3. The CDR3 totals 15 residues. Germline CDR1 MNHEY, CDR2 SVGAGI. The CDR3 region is CASSYLGTRQETQYF. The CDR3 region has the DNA TGTGCCAGCAGTTACTTAGGGACTAGACAAGAGACCCAGTACTTC.

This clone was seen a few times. CDR3 sequence reads: CASSLISGRSYEQYF. In DNA form, the CDR3 reads TGTGCCAGCAGCTTAATAAGCGGGAGATCCTACGAGCAGTACTTC. This chain links TRBV7-2 with TRBJ2-7; 8 bases agree with TRBD2. The CDR3 contains 15 residues. CDR1 is SGHTA, CDR2 FQGNSA, per germline. The V gene end was trimmed by 2 bases and the J gene end by 1 base; junction bases not matched to a gene: 4.

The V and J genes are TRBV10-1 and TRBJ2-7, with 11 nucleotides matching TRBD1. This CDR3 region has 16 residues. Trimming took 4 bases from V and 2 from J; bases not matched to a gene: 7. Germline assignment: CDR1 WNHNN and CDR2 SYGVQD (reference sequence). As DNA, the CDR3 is TGCGCCAGCAGTGCCCTTTGGACAGGGGGCCCCTACGAGCAGTACTTC. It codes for CASSALWTGGPYEQYF.

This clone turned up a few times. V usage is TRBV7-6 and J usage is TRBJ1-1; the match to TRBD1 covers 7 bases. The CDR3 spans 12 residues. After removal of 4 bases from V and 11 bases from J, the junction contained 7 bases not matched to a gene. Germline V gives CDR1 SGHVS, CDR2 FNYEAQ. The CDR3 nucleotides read TGTGCCAGCAGCTCAAACAGGGGTATGGCTTTCTTT. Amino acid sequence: CASSSNRGMAFF.

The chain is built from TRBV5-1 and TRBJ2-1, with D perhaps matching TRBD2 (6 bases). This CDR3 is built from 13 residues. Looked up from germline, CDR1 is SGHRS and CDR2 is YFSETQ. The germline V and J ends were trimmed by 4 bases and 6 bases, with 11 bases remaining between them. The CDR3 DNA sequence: TGCGCCAGCAGCCCGGGGGTTGTCAATGAGCAGTTCTTC. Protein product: CASSPGVVNEQFF.

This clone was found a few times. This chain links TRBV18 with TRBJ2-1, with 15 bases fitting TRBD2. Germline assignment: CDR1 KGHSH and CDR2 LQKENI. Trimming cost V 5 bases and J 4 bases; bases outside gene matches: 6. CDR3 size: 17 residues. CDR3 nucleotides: TGTGCCAGCTCATCTCCGGGACTAGCGGGGGGTTACAATGAGCAGTTCTTC. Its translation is CASSSPGLAGGYNEQFF.